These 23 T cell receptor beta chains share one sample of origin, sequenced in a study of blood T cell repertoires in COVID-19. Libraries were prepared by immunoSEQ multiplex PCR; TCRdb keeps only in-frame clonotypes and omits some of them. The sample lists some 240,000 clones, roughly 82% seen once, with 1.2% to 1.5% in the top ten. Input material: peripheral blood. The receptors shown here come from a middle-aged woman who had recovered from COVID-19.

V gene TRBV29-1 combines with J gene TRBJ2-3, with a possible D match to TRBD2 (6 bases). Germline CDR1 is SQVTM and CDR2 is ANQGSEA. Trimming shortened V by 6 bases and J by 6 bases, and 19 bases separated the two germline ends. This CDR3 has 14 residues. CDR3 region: CSVGLTSLADTQYF. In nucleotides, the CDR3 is TGCAGCGTCGGGCTGACTAGTCTGGCGGATACGCAGTATTTT.

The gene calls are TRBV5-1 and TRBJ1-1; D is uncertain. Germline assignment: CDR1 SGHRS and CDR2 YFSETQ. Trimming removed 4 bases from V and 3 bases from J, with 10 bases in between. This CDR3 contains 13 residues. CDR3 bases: TGCGCCAGCAGCCCGAACGGGGACACTGAAGCTTTCTTT. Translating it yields CASSPNGDTEAFF. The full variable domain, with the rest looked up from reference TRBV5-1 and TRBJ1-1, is KAGVTQTPRYLIKTRGQQVTLSCSPISGHRSVSWYQQTPGQGLQFLFEYFSETQRNKGNFPGRFSGRQFSNSRSEMNVSTLELGDSALYLCASSPNGDTEAFFGQGTRLTVV.

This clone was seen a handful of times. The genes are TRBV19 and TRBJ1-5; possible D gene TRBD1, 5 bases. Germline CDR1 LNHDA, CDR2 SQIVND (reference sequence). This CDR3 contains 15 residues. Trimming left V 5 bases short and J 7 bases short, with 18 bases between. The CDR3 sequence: CASSAWDGREQPQHF. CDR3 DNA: TGTGCCAGTAGTGCCTGGGACGGGAGAGAACAGCCCCAGCATTTT.

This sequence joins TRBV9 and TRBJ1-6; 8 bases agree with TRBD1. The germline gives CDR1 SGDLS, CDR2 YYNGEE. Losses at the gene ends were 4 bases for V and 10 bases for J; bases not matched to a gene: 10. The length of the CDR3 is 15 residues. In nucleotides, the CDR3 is TGTGCCAGCAGCCTCGGCGACAGGGGAAACTCACCCCTCCACTTT. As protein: CASSLGDRGNSPLHF.

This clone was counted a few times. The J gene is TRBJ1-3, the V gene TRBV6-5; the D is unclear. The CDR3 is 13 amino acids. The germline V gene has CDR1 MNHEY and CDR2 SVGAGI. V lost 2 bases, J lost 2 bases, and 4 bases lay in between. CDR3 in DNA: TGTGCCAGCAGTTACGTAGCTGGAAACACCATATATTTT. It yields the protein CASSYVAGNTIYF.

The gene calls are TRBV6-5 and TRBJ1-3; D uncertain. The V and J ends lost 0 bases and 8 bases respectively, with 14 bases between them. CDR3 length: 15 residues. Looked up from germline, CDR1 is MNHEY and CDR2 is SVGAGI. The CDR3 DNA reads TGTGCCAGCAGTTACTCGTCCCTCTCGGGATACACCATATATTTT. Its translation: CASSYSSLSGYTIYF.

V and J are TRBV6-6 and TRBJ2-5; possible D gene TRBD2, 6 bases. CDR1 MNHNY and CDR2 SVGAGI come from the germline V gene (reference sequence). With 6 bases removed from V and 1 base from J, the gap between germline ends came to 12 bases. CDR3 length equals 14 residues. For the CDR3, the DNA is TGTGCCAGCAGGAATACCGGGGGCCAAGAGACCCAGTACTTC. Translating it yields CASRNTGGQETQYF.

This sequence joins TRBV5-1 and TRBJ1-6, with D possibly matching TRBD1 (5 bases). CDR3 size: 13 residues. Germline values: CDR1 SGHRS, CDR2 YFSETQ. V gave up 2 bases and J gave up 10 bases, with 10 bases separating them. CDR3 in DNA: TGCGCCAGCAGCTTTGACGACAGCTCACCCCTCCACTTT. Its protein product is CASSFDDSSPLHF.

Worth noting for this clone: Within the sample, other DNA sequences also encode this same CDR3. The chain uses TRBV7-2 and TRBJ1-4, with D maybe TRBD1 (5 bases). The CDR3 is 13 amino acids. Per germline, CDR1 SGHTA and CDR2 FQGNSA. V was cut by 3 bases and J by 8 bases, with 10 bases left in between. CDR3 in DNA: TGTGCCAGCAGCTTCCAGGGAGGGGAAAAACTGTTTTTT. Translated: CASSFQGGEKLFF. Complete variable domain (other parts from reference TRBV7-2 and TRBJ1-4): GAGVSQSPSNKVTEKGKDVELRCDPISGHTALYWYRQSLGQGLEFLIYFQGNSAPDKSGLPSDRFSAERTGGSVSTLTIQRTQQEDSAVYLCASSFQGGEKLFFGSGTQLSVL.

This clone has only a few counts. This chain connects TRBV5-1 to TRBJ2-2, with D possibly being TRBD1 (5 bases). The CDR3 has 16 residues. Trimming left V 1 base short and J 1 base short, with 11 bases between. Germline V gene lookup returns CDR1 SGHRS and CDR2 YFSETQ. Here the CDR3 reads CASSLSLTENTGELFF. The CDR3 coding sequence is TGCGCCAGCAGCTTGAGTTTGACAGAGAACACCGGGGAGCTGTTTTTT.

The CDR3 here is CATSRSDRTNTEAFF. CDR3 DNA sequence: TGTGCCACCAGCAGGAGTGACAGGACGAACACTGAAGCTTTCTTT. The V and J genes are TRBV15 and TRBJ1-1, with D perhaps matching TRBD1 (6 bases). V was trimmed by 3 bases and J by 1 base, leaving 12 bases between them. This CDR3 has 15 residues. Germline V gene lookup returns CDR1 LNHNV and CDR2 YYDKDF (reference sequence).

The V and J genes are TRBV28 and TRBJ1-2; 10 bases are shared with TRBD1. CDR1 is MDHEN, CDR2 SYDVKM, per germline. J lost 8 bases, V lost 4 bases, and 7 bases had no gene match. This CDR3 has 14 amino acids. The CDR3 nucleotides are TGTGCCAGCAGTTCAGGGGACAGGGGTTGGGGCTACACCTTC. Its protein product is CASSSGDRGWGYTF.

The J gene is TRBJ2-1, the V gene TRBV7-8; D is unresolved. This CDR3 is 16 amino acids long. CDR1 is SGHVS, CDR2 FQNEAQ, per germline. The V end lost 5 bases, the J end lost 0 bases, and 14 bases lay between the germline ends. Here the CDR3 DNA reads TGTGCCAGCAGCCCATCCCGGGTTAGCTCCTACAATGAGCAGTTCTTC. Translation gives CASSPSRVSSYNEQFF.

The CDR3, as DNA: TGTGCCAGCAGCAAAGAACAGGCTTACAATGAGCAGTTCTTC. Translation: CASSKEQAYNEQFF. The V and J genes are TRBV21-1 and TRBJ2-1; no DNA check was done on the table's D call, TRBD1. TRBV21-1 counts as a pseudogene. This CDR3 is 14 amino acids long.

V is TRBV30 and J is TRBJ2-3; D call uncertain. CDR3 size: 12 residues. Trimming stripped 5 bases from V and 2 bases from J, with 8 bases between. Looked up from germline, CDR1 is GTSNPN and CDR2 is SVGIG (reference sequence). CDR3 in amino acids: CAWGWATDTQYF. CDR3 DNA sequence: TGTGCCTGGGGTTGGGCCACAGATACGCAGTATTTT.

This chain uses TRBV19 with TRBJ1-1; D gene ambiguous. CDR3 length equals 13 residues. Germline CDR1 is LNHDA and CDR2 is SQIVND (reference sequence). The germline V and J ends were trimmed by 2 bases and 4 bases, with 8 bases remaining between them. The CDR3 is CASSIRTVTEAFF. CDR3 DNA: TGTGCCAGTAGTATACGAACGGTCACTGAAGCTTTCTTT.

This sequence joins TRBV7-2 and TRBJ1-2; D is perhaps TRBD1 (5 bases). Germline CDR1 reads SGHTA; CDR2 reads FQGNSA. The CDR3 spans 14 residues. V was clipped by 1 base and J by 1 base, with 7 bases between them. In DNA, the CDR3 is TGTGCCAGCAGCTTAGGACAGATTAACTATGGCTACACCTTC. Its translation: CASSLGQINYGYTF.

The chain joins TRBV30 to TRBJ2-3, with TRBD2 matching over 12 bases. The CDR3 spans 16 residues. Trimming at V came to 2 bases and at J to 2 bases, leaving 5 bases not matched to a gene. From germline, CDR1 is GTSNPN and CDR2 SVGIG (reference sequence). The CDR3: CAWSIGLAGSTDTQYF. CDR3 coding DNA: TGTGCCTGGAGTATTGGACTAGCGGGGTCCACAGATACGCAGTATTTT.

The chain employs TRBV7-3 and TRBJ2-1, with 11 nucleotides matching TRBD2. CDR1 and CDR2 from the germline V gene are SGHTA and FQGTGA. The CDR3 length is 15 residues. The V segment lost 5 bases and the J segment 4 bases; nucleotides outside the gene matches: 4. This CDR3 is CASSPTSGGYNEQFF. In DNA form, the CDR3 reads TGTGCCAGCAGCCCAACTAGCGGGGGTTACAATGAGCAGTTCTTC.

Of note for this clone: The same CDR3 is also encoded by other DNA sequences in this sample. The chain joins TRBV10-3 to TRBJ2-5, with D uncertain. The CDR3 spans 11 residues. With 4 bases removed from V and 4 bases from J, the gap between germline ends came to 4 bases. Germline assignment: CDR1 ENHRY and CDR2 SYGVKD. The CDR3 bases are TGTGCCATCAGTGGAGGAGAGACCCAGTACTTC. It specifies CAISGGETQYF.

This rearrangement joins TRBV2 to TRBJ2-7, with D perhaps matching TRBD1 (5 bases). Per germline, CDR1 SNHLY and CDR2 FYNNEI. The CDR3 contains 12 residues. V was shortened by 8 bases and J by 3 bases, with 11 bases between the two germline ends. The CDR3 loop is CASEDIDYEQYF. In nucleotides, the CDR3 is TGTGCCAGCGAGGACATCGACTACGAGCAGTACTTC.

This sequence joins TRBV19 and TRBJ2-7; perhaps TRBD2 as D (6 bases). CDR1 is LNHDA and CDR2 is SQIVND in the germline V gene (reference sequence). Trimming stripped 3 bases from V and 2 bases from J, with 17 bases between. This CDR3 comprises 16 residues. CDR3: CASSIALGAGTYEQYF. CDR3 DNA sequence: TGTGCCAGTAGTATCGCTCTAGGTGCGGGGACCTACGAGCAGTACTTC.

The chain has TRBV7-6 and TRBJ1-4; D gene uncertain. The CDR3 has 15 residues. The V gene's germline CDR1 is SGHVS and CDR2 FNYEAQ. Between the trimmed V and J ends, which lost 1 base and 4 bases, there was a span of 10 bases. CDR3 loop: CASSLGPGVNEKLFF. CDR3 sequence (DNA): TGTGCCAGCAGCTTAGGCCCGGGAGTTAATGAAAAACTGTTTTTT.